This passage covers 6 T cell receptor beta chains from one sample sequenced in a study of OX40 agonist ivuxolimab in advanced cancers. Data came from immunoSEQ multiplex PCR; TCRdb stores just in-frame clones and leaves some out. The table includes just over 20,000 clones, roughly three quarters detected once. The source material was CD4+ or CD8+ T cells sorted from blood, sampled in a trial of the OX40 agonist ivuxolimab. The receptors stem from an adult with an advanced solid tumor such as melanoma, head and neck, liver or kidney cancer.

The V gene is TRBV5-5, the J gene TRBJ1-1; no clear D. Trimming cost V 0 bases and J 4 bases, with 7 bases left between them. The CDR3 has 13 amino acids. Germline V gene sequence: CDR1 SGHKS, CDR2 YYEKEE (reference sequence). The CDR3 nucleotides read TGTGCCAGCAGCTTGGACAGCCCCACTGAAGCTTTCTTT. Translating gives CASSLDSPTEAFF.

DNA for the CDR3: TGTGCCAGCAGCAATTGGGACGTATCCAATCAGCCCCAGCATTTT. Protein sequence: CASSNWDVSNQPQHF. V is TRBV7-4 and J is TRBJ1-5; tentatively, D is TRBD1 (5 bases). CDR1 and CDR2 (germline): SGHVT, SQSDAQ. Trimming took 5 bases from V and 3 from J, leaving 14 bases between them. This CDR3 has 15 amino acids. Based on the CDR3 plus reference TRBV7-4 and TRBJ1-5, the full variable domain is GAGVSQSPRYKVAKRGRDVALRCDSISGHVTLYWYRQTLGQGSEVLTYSQSDAQRDKSGRPSGRFSAERPERSVSTLKIQRTEQGDSAVYLCASSNWDVSNQPQHFGDGTRLSIL.

The chain has TRBV11-3 and TRBJ2-1, with TRBD2 as a possible D gene (6 bases). CDR1 and CDR2 from the germline V gene are SGHNT and YENEEA. This CDR3 spans 17 amino acids. V lost 0 bases and J 0 bases, leaving 12 bases between the germline ends. CDR3 loop: CASSLDRLGNSYNEQFF. The CDR3 DNA reads as TGTGCCAGCAGCTTAGACCGACTAGGGAACTCCTACAATGAGCAGTTCTTC.

This clone is medium-sized (0.01 to 0.1%) by share. The chain has TRBV6-1 and TRBJ1-5, with TRBD1 matching over 9 bases. The CDR3 sequence is 16 residues long. J lost 6 bases, V lost 3 bases, and 9 bases had no gene match. Germline loops: CDR1 MNHNS, CDR2 SASEGT. CDR3 DNA: TGTGCCAGCAGTGACTTCACAGGGGGCTGGGTTCAGCCCCAGCATTTT. It translates to CASSDFTGGWVQPQHF.

This sequence joins TRBV2 and TRBJ1-5; no clear D gene. This CDR3 comprises 12 residues. V was clipped by 5 bases and J by 4 bases, with 6 bases between them. CDR1 SNHLY and CDR2 FYNNEI come from the germline V gene. This CDR3 is CASSSFNQPQHF. The CDR3 coding sequence is TGTGCCAGCAGTTCTTTTAATCAGCCCCAGCATTTT.

The chain recombines TRBV7-9 with TRBJ2-1; D ambiguous. This CDR3 spans 11 amino acids. Trimming pared 1 base from V and 8 bases from J, leaving 3 bases between. CDR1 and CDR2 from the germline V gene are SEHNR and FQNEAQ (reference sequence). CDR3 sequence reads: CASSLEDEQFF. In DNA form, the CDR3 reads TGTGCCAGCAGCTTAGAGGATGAGCAGTTCTTC.